This T cell receptor beta chain was sequenced for a study of blood T cell repertoires in COVID-19. The CDR3 length is 15 residues. Trimming removed 2 bases at V and 1 base at J, with 11 bases between. Germline lookup yields CDR1 LGHDT and CDR2 YNNKEL (reference sequence). Under the authors' procedure: Amplification with reference gene primers provided the estimates of nucleated cell counts. Method: immunoSEQ multiplex PCR; TCRdb's copy keeps in-frame clones and lacks some. The V and J calls and clone size were taken over from that table, and D and trimming were inferred from the DNA. The sample holds over 150,000 clones, about 85% seen once.

The sample taken for sequencing was peripheral blood. This rearrangement joins TRBV3-1 (or the pseudogene TRBV3-2) to TRBJ1-1; D perhaps matches TRBD1 (5 bases). The sequence derives from a man aged 35 to 55 with acute or convalescent COVID-19. The CDR3 region is CASSQQDSPNTEAFF. CDR3 nucleotides: TGTGCCAGCAGCCAACAAGACAGTCCGAACACTGAAGCTTTCTTT.